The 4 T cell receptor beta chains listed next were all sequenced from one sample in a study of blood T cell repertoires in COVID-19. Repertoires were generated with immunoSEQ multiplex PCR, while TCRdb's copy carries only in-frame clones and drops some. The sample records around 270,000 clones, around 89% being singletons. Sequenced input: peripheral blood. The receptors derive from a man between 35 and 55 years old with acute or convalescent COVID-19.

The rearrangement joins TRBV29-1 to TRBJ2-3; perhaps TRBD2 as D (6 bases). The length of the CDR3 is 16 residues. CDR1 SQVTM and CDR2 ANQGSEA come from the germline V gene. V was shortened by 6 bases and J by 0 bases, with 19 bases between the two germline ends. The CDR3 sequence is CSVEGGVAGSTDTQYF. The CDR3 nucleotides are TGCAGCGTCGAGGGAGGTGTGGCGGGGAGCACAGATACGCAGTATTTT.

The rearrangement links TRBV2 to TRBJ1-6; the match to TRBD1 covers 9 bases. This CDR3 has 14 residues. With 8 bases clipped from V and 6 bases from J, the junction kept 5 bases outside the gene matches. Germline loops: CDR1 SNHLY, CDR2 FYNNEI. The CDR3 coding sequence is TGTGCCAGCCGGACAGGGGAGAGTAATTCACCCCTCCACTTT. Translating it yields CASRTGESNSPLHF.

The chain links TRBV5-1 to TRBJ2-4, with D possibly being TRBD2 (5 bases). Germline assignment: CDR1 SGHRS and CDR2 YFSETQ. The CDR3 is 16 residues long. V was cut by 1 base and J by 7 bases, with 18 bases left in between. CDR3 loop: CASSLRTAGLANIQYF. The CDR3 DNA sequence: TGCGCCAGCAGCTTGCGAACGGCCGGGTTAGCGAACATTCAGTACTTC.

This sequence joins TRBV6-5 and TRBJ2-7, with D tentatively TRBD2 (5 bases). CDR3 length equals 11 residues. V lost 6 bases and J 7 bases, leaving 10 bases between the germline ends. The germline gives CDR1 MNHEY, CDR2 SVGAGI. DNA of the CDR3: TGTGCCAGCAGCCTCTCGGGGGAGCAGTACTTC. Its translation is CASSLSGEQYF.